This record concerns one TCR beta chain sequence. Between the trimmed V and J ends, which lost 0 bases and 0 bases, there was a span of 9 bases. CDR3 length: 14 amino acids. Germline CDR1 is GTSNPN and CDR2 is SVGIG (reference sequence). From the 5' RACE reads, TCRdb called clonotypes with MiXCR, one entry per CDR3 protein. The sample has 200,000 to 250,000 distinct CDR3 sequences, 7.5% seen once; the top ten hold less than 2%. These data are taken from a study of identical twins. These data also formed part of another study, on yellow fever vaccine responses in identical twins.

The TCR comes from a woman aged 18 to 35 in good health. V usage is TRBV30 and J usage is TRBJ2-7; D unclear. The source material was memory (CD45RO+) T cells sorted from blood. The CDR3 region is CAWSVSQLSYEQYF. CDR3 coding DNA: TGTGCCTGGAGTGTAAGTCAGCTCTCCTACGAGCAGTACTTC.